This is a list of T cell receptor beta chains from one sample in a study of OX40 agonist ivuxolimab in advanced cancers. Clones were sequenced by immunoSEQ multiplex PCR, and TCRdb holds only the in-frame ones, with some missing. Of 66,000 or so clones in the sample, less than 85% were seen once. The sample in question was CD4+ or CD8+ T cells sorted from blood, obtained in a trial of the OX40 agonist ivuxolimab. The receptors were sampled from an adult with an advanced solid tumor such as melanoma, head and neck, liver or kidney cancer. CDR3s include the opening cysteine and the closing phenylalanine or tryptophan. A D gene is named only where the DNA matches it firmly. Not every row has a clone size; where given, it reads once, few, many or a size class.

v_gene: TRBV19; abundance: .; j_gene: TRBJ2-3; d_gene: .; CDR3nt: TGTGCCAGTAGTATCCAAGATACGCAGTATTTT; CDR3aa: CASSIQDTQYF
v_gene: TRBV21-1; abundance: .; j_gene: TRBJ2-5; d_gene: .; CDR3nt: TGTGCCAGCAGCAAAAAAAAGGGGGACGGACAGGACCCACAAGAGACCCAGTACTTC; CDR3aa: CASSKKKGDGQDPQETQYF
v_gene: TRBV6-5; abundance: .; j_gene: TRBJ1-5; d_gene: TRBD1; CDR3nt: TGTGCCAGCAGTTTTCAGGGGGGCAATCAGCCCCAGCATTTT; CDR3aa: CASSFQGGNQPQHF
v_gene: TRBV19; abundance: .; j_gene: TRBJ1-1; d_gene: TRBD1; CDR3nt: TGTGCCAGTAGTAGCTACGGACAGGGGGGAGGTGAAGCTTTCTTT; CDR3aa: CASSSYGQGGGEAFF
v_gene: TRBV2; abundance: few; j_gene: TRBJ2-2; d_gene: .; CDR3nt: TGTGCCAGCAGGACGGGGCAGGGAGCCGGGGAGCTGTTTTTT; CDR3aa: CASRTGQGAGELFF
v_gene: TRBV6-6; abundance: few; j_gene: TRBJ2-5; d_gene: .; CDR3nt: TGTGCCAGCAGTTCACTAAAGGGGTCGGGAGAGACCCAGTACTTC; CDR3aa: CASSSLKGSGETQYF
v_gene: TRBV14; abundance: .; j_gene: TRBJ1-1; d_gene: TRBD1; CDR3nt: TGTGCCAGCAGCCAACCACCGGGACAGGGAAGCCCTGAAGCTTTCTTT; CDR3aa: CASSQPPGQGSPEAFF
v_gene: TRBV7-3; abundance: .; j_gene: TRBJ2-5; d_gene: TRBD1; CDR3nt: TGTGCCAGCAGCTTGGGGACAGGGGGCGCCTACCAAGAGACCCAGTACTTC; CDR3aa: CASSLGTGGAYQETQYF
v_gene: TRBV28; abundance: .; j_gene: TRBJ1-5; d_gene: .; CDR3nt: TGTGCCAGCAGTCCCTTGGGGGGCGCCAACGATCAGCCCCAGCATTTT; CDR3aa: CASSPLGGANDQPQHF
v_gene: TRBV4-1; abundance: few; j_gene: TRBJ2-7; d_gene: .; CDR3nt: TGCGCCAGCAGCCAAGAGCCCGGAACCTACGAGCAGTACTTC; CDR3aa: CASSQEPGTYEQYF
v_gene: TRBV18; abundance: .; j_gene: TRBJ2-5; d_gene: TRBD2; CDR3nt: TGTGCCAGCTCACGAGAAACCGGGGGGGAGACCCAGTACTTC; CDR3aa: CASSRETGGETQYF
v_gene: TRBV7-2; abundance: .; j_gene: TRBJ1-3; d_gene: .; CDR3nt: TGTGCCAGCAGCCCCACAACAGGAAACACCATATATTTT; CDR3aa: CASSPTTGNTIYF
v_gene: TRBV7-3; abundance: .; j_gene: TRBJ2-4; d_gene: .; CDR3nt: TGTGCCAGCAGCCCCCAAGGAAGTATGGGGGCGGGCATTCAGTACTTC; CDR3aa: CASSPQGSMGAGIQYF
v_gene: TRBV5-4; abundance: .; j_gene: TRBJ1-6; d_gene: .; CDR3nt: TGTGCCAGCAGCTTGGCCAGGCTTCCACCCCTCCACTTT; CDR3aa: CASSLARLPPLHF
v_gene: TRBV6-5; abundance: .; j_gene: TRBJ1-4; d_gene: TRBD1; CDR3nt: TGTGCCAGCAGTTACTCAGGGGGCCTTTTTGAAAAACTGTTTTTT; CDR3aa: CASSYSGGLFEKLFF
v_gene: TRBV5-1; abundance: few; j_gene: TRBJ2-7; d_gene: .; CDR3nt: TGCGCCAGCAGCTTGAGGGCGAACTACGAGCAGTACTTC; CDR3aa: CASSLRANYEQYF
v_gene: TRBV5-4; abundance: medium-sized; j_gene: TRBJ2-5; d_gene: TRBD2; CDR3nt: TGTGCCAGCAGCCAACCTAGCGGGACGGGGACCCAGTACTTC; CDR3aa: CASSQPSGTGTQYF
v_gene: TRBV6-5; abundance: once; j_gene: TRBJ2-7; d_gene: .; CDR3nt: TGTGCCAGCTGGACACCCCTGTACGAGCAGTACTTC; CDR3aa: CASWTPLYEQYF
v_gene: TRBV2; abundance: .; j_gene: TRBJ2-7; d_gene: TRBD1; CDR3nt: TGTGCCAGCAAGGAATTACAGGGACAGGGGACCGGGGAGCAGTACTTC; CDR3aa: CASKELQGQGTGEQYF
v_gene: TRBV18; abundance: .; j_gene: TRBJ1-3; d_gene: .; CDR3nt: TGTGCCAGCTCACCACTCGGCAGCCGAAACTCTGGAAACACCATATATTTT; CDR3aa: CASSPLGSRNSGNTIYF
v_gene: TRBV7-7; abundance: .; j_gene: TRBJ2-5; d_gene: .; CDR3nt: TGTGCCAGCAGCCACCAAACCGGGGACCAAGAGACCCAGTACTTC; CDR3aa: CASSHQTGDQETQYF
v_gene: TRBV30; abundance: .; j_gene: TRBJ2-2; d_gene: TRBD2; CDR3nt: TGTGCCTCACCGGGACTAGCGGGAACCGGGGAGCTGTTTTTT; CDR3aa: CASPGLAGTGELFF
v_gene: TRBV2; abundance: .; j_gene: TRBJ1-2; d_gene: .; CDR3nt: TGTGCCAGCAGCGTTAATCCGGGGCACCCTCTAGGCTACACCTTC; CDR3aa: CASSVNPGHPLGYTF
v_gene: TRBV9; abundance: .; j_gene: TRBJ1-5; d_gene: .; CDR3nt: TGTGCCAGCAGCGTAGGGCCGGCCACGTTCAATCAGCCCCAGCATTTT; CDR3aa: CASSVGPATFNQPQHF
v_gene: TRBV19; abundance: .; j_gene: TRBJ1-5; d_gene: TRBD1; CDR3nt: TGTGCCAGTAGTACCATGACAGGGGGCAGCAATCAGCCCCAGCATTTT; CDR3aa: CASSTMTGGSNQPQHF
v_gene: TRBV11-2; abundance: .; j_gene: TRBJ1-2; d_gene: .; CDR3nt: TGTGCCAGCAGCCCCAGTCTGGTGAATGGCTACACCTTC; CDR3aa: CASSPSLVNGYTF
v_gene: TRBV13; abundance: .; j_gene: TRBJ2-1; d_gene: .; CDR3nt: TGTGCCAGCAGCTTAGTGGGGGCTAGCAGAACTCACAATGAGCAGTTCTTC; CDR3aa: CASSLVGASRTHNEQFF
v_gene: TRBV11-2; abundance: .; j_gene: TRBJ2-7; d_gene: .; CDR3nt: TGTGCCAGCAGCTTACTCTCCTACGAGCAGTACTTC; CDR3aa: CASSLLSYEQYF
v_gene: TRBV19; abundance: .; j_gene: TRBJ2-3; d_gene: .; CDR3nt: TGTGCCAGTAGTAGGGGGCTCGCAGATACGCAGTATTTT; CDR3aa: CASSRGLADTQYF
v_gene: TRBV9; abundance: .; j_gene: TRBJ2-3; d_gene: .; CDR3nt: TGTGCCAGCAGCGTAGGTGATACGCAGTATTTT; CDR3aa: CASSVGDTQYF
v_gene: TRBV7-2; abundance: .; j_gene: TRBJ2-1; d_gene: TRBD2; CDR3nt: TGTGCCAGCAGCTTAAGAGGGAGGGTTCAGGATGAGCAGTTCTTC; CDR3aa: CASSLRGRVQDEQFF
v_gene: TRBV5-4; abundance: .; j_gene: TRBJ2-1; d_gene: .; CDR3nt: TGTGCCAGCAGCTTGGACCCCGGTAATGAGCAGTTCTTC; CDR3aa: CASSLDPGNEQFF
v_gene: TRBV19; abundance: .; j_gene: TRBJ1-1; d_gene: .; CDR3nt: TGTGCCAGTAGTATTACTAGGGGTGACATTGAAGCTTTCTTT; CDR3aa: CASSITRGDIEAFF
v_gene: TRBV18; abundance: .; j_gene: TRBJ2-3; d_gene: .; CDR3nt: TGTGCCAGCTCTCTCCAGGGAGTGGGCACAGATACGCAGTATTTT; CDR3aa: CASSLQGVGTDTQYF
v_gene: TRBV6-5; abundance: .; j_gene: TRBJ2-1; d_gene: .; CDR3nt: TGTGCCAGCACCTTGACAGGTCAGGGTAATCAGCAGTTCTTC; CDR3aa: CASTLTGQGNQQFF
v_gene: TRBV7-9; abundance: .; j_gene: TRBJ2-4; d_gene: TRBD2; CDR3nt: TGTGCCAGCAGCTCCATAGGACTAGCGGACGCCAAAAACATTCAGTACTTC; CDR3aa: CASSSIGLADAKNIQYF
v_gene: TRBV10-3; abundance: .; j_gene: TRBJ2-1; d_gene: TRBD2; CDR3nt: TGTGCCATCAGGGGGACTAGCGGGAGGGAGGCCGGGGACAATGAGCAGTTCTTC; CDR3aa: CAIRGTSGREAGDNEQFF
v_gene: TRBV11-3; abundance: .; j_gene: TRBJ1-1; d_gene: .; CDR3nt: TGTGCCAGCAGCTTTAGGGGAAACACTGAAGCTTTCTTT; CDR3aa: CASSFRGNTEAFF